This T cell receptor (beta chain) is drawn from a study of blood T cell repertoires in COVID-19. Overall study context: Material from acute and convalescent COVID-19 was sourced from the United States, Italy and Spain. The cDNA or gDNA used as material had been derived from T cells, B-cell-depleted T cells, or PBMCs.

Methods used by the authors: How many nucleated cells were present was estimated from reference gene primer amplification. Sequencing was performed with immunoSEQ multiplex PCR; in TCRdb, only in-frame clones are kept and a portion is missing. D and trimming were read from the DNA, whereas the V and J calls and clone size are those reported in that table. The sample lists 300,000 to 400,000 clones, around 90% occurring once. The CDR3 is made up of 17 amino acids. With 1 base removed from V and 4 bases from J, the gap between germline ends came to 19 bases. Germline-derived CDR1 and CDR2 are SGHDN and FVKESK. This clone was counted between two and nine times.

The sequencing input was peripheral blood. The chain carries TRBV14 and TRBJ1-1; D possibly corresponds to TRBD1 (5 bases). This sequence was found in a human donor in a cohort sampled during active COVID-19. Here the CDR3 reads CASSQAPSVGEGTEAFF. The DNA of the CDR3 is TGTGCCAGCAGCCAAGCTCCCTCCGTAGGGGAAGGCACTGAAGCTTTCTTT.